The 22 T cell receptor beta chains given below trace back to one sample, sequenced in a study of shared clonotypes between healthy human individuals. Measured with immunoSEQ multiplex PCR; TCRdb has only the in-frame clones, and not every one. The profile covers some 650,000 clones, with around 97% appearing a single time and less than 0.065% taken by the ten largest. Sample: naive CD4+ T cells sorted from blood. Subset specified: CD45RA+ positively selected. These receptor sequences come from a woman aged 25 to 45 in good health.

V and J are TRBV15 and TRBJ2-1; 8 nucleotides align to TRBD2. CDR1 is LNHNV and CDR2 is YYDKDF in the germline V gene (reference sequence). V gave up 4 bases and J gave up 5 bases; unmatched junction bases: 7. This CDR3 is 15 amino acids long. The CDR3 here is CATSIYAGGNNEQFF. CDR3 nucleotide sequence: TGTGCCACCAGCATCTATGCGGGAGGTAACAATGAGCAGTTCTTC.

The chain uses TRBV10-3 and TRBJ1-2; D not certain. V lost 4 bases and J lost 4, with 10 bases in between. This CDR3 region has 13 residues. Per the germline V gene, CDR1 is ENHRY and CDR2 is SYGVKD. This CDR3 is CAISAEGTYGYTF. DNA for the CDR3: TGTGCCATCAGTGCGGAGGGAACCTATGGCTACACCTTC.

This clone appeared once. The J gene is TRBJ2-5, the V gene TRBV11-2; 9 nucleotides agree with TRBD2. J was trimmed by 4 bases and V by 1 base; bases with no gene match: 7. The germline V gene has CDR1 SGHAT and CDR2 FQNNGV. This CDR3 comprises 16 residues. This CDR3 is CASSLGRGRAAETQYF. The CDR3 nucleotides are TGTGCCAGCAGCTTAGGTCGCGGGAGGGCGGCAGAGACCCAGTACTTC.

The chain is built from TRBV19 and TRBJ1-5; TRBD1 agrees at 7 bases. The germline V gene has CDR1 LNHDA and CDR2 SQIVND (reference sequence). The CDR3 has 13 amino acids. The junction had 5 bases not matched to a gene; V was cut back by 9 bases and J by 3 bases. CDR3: CASQDRINQPQHF. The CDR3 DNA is TGTGCCAGCCAGGACAGGATCAATCAGCCCCAGCATTTT.

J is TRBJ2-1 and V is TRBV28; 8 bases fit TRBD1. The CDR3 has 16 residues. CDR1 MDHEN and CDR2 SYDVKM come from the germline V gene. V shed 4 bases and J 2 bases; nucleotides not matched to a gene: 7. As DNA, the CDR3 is TGTGCCAGCAGTTCAATGACAGGGGAGGCCTACAATGAGCAGTTCTTC. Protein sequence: CASSSMTGEAYNEQFF.

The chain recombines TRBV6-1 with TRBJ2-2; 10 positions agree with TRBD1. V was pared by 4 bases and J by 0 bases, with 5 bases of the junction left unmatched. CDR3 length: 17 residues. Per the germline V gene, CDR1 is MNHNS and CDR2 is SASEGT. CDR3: CASSAMTGGANTGELFF. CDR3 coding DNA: TGTGCCAGCAGTGCTATGACAGGGGGCGCGAACACCGGGGAGCTGTTTTTT.

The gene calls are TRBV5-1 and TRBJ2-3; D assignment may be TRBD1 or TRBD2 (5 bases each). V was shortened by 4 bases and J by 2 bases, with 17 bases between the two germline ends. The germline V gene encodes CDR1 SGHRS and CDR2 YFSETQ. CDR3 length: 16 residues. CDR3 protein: CASSPLHGTNTDTQYF. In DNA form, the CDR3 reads TGCGCCAGCAGCCCCCTTCACGGGACCAACACAGATACGCAGTATTTT.

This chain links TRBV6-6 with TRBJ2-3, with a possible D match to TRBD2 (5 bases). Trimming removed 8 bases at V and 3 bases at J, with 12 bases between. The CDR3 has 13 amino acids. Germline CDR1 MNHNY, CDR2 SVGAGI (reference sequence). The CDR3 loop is CASGGGGTDTQYF. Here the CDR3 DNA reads TGTGCCAGCGGAGGAGGCGGGACAGATACGCAGTATTTT.

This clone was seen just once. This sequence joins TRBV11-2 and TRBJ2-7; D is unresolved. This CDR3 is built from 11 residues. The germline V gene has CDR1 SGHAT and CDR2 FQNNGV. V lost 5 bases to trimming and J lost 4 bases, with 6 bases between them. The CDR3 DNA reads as TGTGCCAGCAGCCGTCTATACGAGCAGTACTTC. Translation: CASSRLYEQYF.

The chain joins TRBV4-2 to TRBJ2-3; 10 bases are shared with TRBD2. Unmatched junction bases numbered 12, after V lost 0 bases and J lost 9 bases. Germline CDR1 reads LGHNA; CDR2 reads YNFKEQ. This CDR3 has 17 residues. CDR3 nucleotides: TGTGCCAGCAGCCAAGACCCTAGCGGGAGTGCTAGGGAGACGCAGTATTTT. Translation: CASSQDPSGSARETQYF.

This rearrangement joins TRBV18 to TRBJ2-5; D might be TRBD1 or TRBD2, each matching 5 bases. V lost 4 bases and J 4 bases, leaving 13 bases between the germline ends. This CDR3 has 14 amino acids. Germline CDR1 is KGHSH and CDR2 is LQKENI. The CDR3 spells CASSRRDARETQYF. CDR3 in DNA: TGTGCCAGCTCACGCCGGGACGCACGAGAGACCCAGTACTTC.

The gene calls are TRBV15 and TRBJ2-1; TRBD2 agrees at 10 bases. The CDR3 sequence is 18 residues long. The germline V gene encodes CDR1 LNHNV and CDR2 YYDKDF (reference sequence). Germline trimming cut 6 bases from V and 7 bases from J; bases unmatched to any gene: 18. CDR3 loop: CATSSLPGLAGVSNEQFF. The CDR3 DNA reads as TGTGCCACCAGTTCACTACCTGGGCTAGCGGGAGTTAGTAATGAGCAGTTCTTC.

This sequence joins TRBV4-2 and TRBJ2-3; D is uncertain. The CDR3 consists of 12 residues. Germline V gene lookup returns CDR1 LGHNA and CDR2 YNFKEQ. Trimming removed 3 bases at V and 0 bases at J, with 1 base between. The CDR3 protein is CASSHSTDTQYF. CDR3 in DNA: TGTGCCAGCAGCCACAGCACAGATACGCAGTATTTT.

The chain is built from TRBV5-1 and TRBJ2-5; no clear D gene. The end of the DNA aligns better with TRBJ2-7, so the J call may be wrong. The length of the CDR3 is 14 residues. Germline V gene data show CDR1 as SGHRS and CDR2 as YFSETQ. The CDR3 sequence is CASSGVGGTYEQYF. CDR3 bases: TGCGCCAGCAGCGGGGTCGGCGGAACCTACGAGCAGTACTTC.

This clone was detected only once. The CDR3 nucleotides are TGTGCCACCAGCAGAGTAGCGGGTGAGCAGTTCTTC. Its translation: CATSRVAGEQFF. The chain employs TRBV15 and TRBJ2-1; 7 bases map to TRBD2. The V and J ends lost 1 base and 9 bases, in that order; junction bases with no gene match: 0. Per germline, CDR1 LNHNV and CDR2 YYDKDF (reference sequence). The CDR3 has 12 residues.

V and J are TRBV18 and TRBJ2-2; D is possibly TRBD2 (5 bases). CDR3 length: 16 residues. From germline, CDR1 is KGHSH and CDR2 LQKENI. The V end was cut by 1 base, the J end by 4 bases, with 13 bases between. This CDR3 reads CASSPQEATSTGELFF. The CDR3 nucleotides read TGTGCCAGCTCACCACAGGAGGCGACGAGCACCGGGGAGCTGTTTTTT.

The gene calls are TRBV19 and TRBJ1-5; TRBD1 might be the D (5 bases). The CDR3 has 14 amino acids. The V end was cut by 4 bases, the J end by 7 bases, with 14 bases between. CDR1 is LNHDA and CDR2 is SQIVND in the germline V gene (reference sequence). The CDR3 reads CASSNMGRGQPQHF. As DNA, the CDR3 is TGTGCCAGTAGTAATATGGGACGGGGACAGCCCCAGCATTTT.

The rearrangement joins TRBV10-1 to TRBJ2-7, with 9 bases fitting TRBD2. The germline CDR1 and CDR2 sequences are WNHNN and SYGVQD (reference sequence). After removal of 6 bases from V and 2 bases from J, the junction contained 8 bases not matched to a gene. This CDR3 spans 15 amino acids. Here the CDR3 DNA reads TGCGCCAGCAGGCACACGACTAGCGGAACCTACGAGCAGTACTTC. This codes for CASRHTTSGTYEQYF.

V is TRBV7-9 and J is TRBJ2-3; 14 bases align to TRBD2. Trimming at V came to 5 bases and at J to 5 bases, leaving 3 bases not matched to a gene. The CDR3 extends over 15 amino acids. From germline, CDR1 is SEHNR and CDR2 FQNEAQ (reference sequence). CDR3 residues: CASSQGLAGVDTQYF. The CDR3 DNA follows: TGTGCCAGCAGCCAGGGACTAGCGGGAGTAGATACGCAGTATTTT. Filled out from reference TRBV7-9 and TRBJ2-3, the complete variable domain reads DTGVSQNPRHKITKRGQNVTFRCDPISEHNRLYWYRQTLGQGPEFLTYFQNEAQLEKSRLLSDRFSAERPKGSFSTLEIQRTEQGDSAMYLCASSQGLAGVDTQYFGPGTRLTVL.

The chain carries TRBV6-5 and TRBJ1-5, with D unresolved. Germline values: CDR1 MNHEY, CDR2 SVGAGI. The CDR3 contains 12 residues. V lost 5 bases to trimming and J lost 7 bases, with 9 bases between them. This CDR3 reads CASSGVGQPQHF. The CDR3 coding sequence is TGTGCCAGCAGTGGAGTTGGACAGCCCCAGCATTTT.

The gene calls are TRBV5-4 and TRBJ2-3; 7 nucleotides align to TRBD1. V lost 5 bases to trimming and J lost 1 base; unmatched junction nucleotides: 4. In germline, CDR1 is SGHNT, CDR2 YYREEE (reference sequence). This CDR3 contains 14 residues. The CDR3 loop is CASRKDRGTDTQYF. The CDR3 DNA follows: TGTGCCAGCAGAAAAGACAGGGGCACAGATACGCAGTATTTT.

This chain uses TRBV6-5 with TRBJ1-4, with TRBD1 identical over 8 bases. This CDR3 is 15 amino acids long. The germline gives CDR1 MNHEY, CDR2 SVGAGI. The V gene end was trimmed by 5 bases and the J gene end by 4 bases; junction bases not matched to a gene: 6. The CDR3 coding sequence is TGTGCCAGCAGTCCGTTGGACAGGGTTAATGAAAAACTGTTTTTT. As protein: CASSPLDRVNEKLFF.